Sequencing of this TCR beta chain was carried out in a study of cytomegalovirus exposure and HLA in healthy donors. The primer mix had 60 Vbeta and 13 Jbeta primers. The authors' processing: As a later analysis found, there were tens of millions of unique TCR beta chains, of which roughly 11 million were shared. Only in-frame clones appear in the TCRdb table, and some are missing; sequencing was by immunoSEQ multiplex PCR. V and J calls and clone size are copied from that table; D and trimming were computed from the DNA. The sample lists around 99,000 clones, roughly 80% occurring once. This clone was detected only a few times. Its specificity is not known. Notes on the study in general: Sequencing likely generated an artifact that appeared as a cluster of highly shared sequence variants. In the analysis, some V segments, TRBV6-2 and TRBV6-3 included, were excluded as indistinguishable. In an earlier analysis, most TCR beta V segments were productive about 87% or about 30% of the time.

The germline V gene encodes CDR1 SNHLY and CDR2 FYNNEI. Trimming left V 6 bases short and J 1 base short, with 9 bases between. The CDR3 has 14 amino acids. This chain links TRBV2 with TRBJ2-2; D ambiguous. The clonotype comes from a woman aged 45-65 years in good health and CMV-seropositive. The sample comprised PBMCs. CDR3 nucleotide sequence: TGTGCCAGCAGGACTGAGTGGAACACCGGGGAGCTGTTTTTT. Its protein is CASRTEWNTGELFF.